The 17 T cell receptor beta chains reported below all come from one sample, sequenced in a study of shared clonotypes between healthy human individuals. Libraries were prepared by immunoSEQ multiplex PCR; TCRdb keeps only in-frame clonotypes and omits some of them. The sample has 2 million to 2.5 million clones, roughly 93% seen once. The sample taken for sequencing was naive CD4+ T cells from PBMCs. Specified subset: CD45RA+ positively selected. Receptors originate from a man younger than 35 in good health. Some clones in this sample may be carry-over from other donors' samples.

The chain employs TRBV7-8 and TRBJ2-7; TRBD1 aligns across 9 bases. The germline V gene encodes CDR1 SGHVS and CDR2 FQNEAQ. This CDR3 contains 15 residues. Unmatched junction bases numbered 2, after V lost 1 base and J lost 1 base. The CDR3 coding sequence is TGTGCCAGCAGCTTAGGGGGGACAGGGTCCTACGAGCAGTACTTC. This encodes CASSLGGTGSYEQYF.

CDR3: CASSARLASSYNEQFF. The CDR3 DNA sequence: TGTGCCAGCAGCGCACGGCTAGCGAGCTCCTACAATGAGCAGTTCTTC. The chain couples TRBV28 to TRBJ2-1; TRBD2 is a possible D gene (6 bases). V lost 6 bases, J lost 0 bases, and 15 bases lay in between. Germline-derived CDR1 and CDR2 are MDHEN and SYDVKM. CDR3 length: 16 residues.

Remarks on this clone: This sample also contains other DNA sequences that code for the same CDR3. The rearrangement links TRBV28 to TRBJ1-4; D not certain. This CDR3 has 14 residues. The ends were cut back, 5 bases at V and 2 bases at J, with 9 bases in the middle. The germline gives CDR1 MDHEN, CDR2 SYDVKM. The CDR3 is CASSPPRTNEKLFF. CDR3 DNA: TGTGCCAGCAGTCCCCCTAGGACTAATGAAAAACTGTTTTTT.

Here the CDR3 DNA reads TGTGCCAGCAGCTTAGATCGACAGGGAGGTACCCAGTACTTC. Amino acid sequence: CASSLDRQGGTQYF. The chain links TRBV11-2 to TRBJ2-5, with a weak D call TRBD1 (7 bases). The CDR3 contains 14 residues. Germline V gene sequence: CDR1 SGHAT, CDR2 FQNNGV. V was shortened by 0 bases and J by 8 bases, with 13 bases between the two germline ends.

This chain links TRBV10-3 with TRBJ1-3; no reliable D call. The V end lost 2 bases, the J end lost 2 bases, and 7 bases lay between the germline ends. CDR1 and CDR2 (germline): ENHRY, SYGVKD. The CDR3 loop spans 14 amino acids. The CDR3 loop reads CAISENVAGNTIYF. DNA of the CDR3: TGTGCCATCAGTGAGAATGTCGCTGGAAACACCATATATTTT.

This chain connects TRBV4-2 to TRBJ1-1, with D unclear. V lost 1 base to trimming and J lost 5 bases, with 17 bases between them. Germline CDR1 reads LGHNA; CDR2 reads YNFKEQ. The CDR3 is 16 residues long. CDR3 sequence: CASSQGSRAVSTEAFF. Here the CDR3 DNA reads TGTGCCAGCAGCCAAGGATCTCGGGCAGTGTCGACTGAAGCTTTCTTT.

Concerning this clone itself: The sample holds other DNA sequences that translate to the same CDR3. The chain recombines TRBV18 with TRBJ1-5; TRBD1 agrees at 7 bases. V lost 6 bases, J lost 2 bases, and 4 bases stayed unmatched. The CDR3 has 14 residues. Germline V gene sequence: CDR1 KGHSH, CDR2 LQKENI. CDR3 nucleotides: TGTGCCAGCTCGCAAGGACAGGGCAATCAGCCCCAGCATTTT. Protein: CASSQGQGNQPQHF.

The chain is built from TRBV19 and TRBJ2-2; TRBD1 is a possible D gene (5 bases). In germline, CDR1 is LNHDA, CDR2 SQIVND (reference sequence). This CDR3 contains 15 residues. Trimming shortened V by 5 bases and J by 1 base, and 11 bases separated the two germline ends. The CDR3 coding sequence is TGTGCCAGTAGTGCACGGACATGGAACACCGGGGAGCTGTTTTTT. Amino acids: CASSARTWNTGELFF.

The genes are TRBV25-1 and TRBJ1-2, with a tentative D call TRBD1 (5 bases). Germline V gene sequence: CDR1 MGHDK, CDR2 SYGVNS. Trimming took off 2 bases at V and 6 bases at J, with 7 bases between the two ends. This CDR3 region has 12 residues. CDR3 sequence (DNA): TGTGCCAGCAGTGAACGGGGGAATGGCTACACCTTC. Encoded protein: CASSERGNGYTF.

The genes are TRBV19 and TRBJ2-2; 13 bases align to TRBD2. The germline CDR1 and CDR2 sequences are LNHDA and SQIVND (reference sequence). The V segment lost 5 bases and the J segment 4 bases; nucleotides outside the gene matches: 4. The CDR3 totals 16 residues. The CDR3 reads CASSLRTSGSTGELFF. CDR3 nucleotides: TGTGCCAGTAGTTTAAGGACTAGCGGGAGCACCGGGGAGCTGTTTTTT.

The rearrangement links TRBV18 to TRBJ2-3; either TRBD1 or TRBD2 may fit D (5 bases each). The CDR3 is 15 amino acids. V lost 3 bases and J lost 1, with 11 bases in between. Germline V gene sequence: CDR1 KGHSH, CDR2 LQKENI. As DNA, the CDR3 is TGTGCCAGCTCACCTAGGGACGGACGCACAGATACGCAGTATTTT. Translating it yields CASSPRDGRTDTQYF.

Worth noting for this clone: The sample has other DNA sequences that encode this CDR3 too. This chain uses TRBV9 with TRBJ2-1; either TRBD1 or TRBD2 may fit D (5 bases each). Per the germline V gene, CDR1 is SGDLS and CDR2 is YYNGEE. This CDR3 has 15 amino acids. V lost 0 bases and J 4 bases, leaving 11 bases between the germline ends. The DNA of the CDR3 is TGTGCCAGCAGCGTAGGTGGGGGATCGTACAATGAGCAGTTCTTC. It encodes CASSVGGGSYNEQFF.

The chain carries TRBV10-3 and TRBJ2-7; 8 positions agree with TRBD2. There are 15 residues in the CDR3. Germline V CDR1 and CDR2: ENHRY, SYGVKD. J was trimmed by 2 bases and V by 7 bases; bases with no gene match: 10. Here the CDR3 reads CAINSGRAGAYEQYF. The CDR3 DNA reads TGTGCCATCAATAGCGGGCGAGCGGGAGCCTACGAGCAGTACTTC.

The chain uses TRBV10-2 and TRBJ2-1; 8 bases line up with TRBD2. V trimming: 3 bases; J trimming: 0 bases; junction bases outside the gene matches: 16. Germline loops: CDR1 WSHSY, CDR2 SAAADI. CDR3 size: 20 residues. CDR3 DNA: TGCGCCAGCAGTGAACAGTTCGCTAGCGGGTTACTAAGCTCCTACAATGAGCAGTTCTTC. It translates to CASSEQFASGLLSSYNEQFF.

The chain carries TRBV5-1 and TRBJ2-1; 7 bases match TRBD2. The ends lost 5 bases at V and 3 bases at J; junction bases unmatched: 11. This CDR3 spans 16 amino acids. Germline V gives CDR1 SGHRS, CDR2 YFSETQ. CDR3 nucleotides: TGCGCCAGCAGAATGGCAAGCGGGACTTTCTACAATGAGCAGTTCTTC. Translated: CASRMASGTFYNEQFF.

The chain recombines TRBV7-9 with TRBJ2-7; D is unclear. Trimming took off 5 bases at V and 1 base at J, with 6 bases between the two ends. CDR3 length: 12 residues. Germline assignment: CDR1 SEHNR and CDR2 FQNEAQ (reference sequence). CDR3 sequence reads: CASSPKSYEQYF. As DNA, the CDR3 is TGTGCCAGCAGCCCCAAGTCCTACGAGCAGTACTTC. Full variable domain (remainder filled in from reference TRBV7-9 and TRBJ2-7): DTGVSQNPRHKITKRGQNVTFRCDPISEHNRLYWYRQTLGQGPEFLTYFQNEAQLEKSRLLSDRFSAERPKGSFSTLEIQRTEQGDSAMYLCASSPKSYEQYFGPGTRLTVT.

This chain uses TRBV28 with TRBJ2-1; 8 nucleotides agree with TRBD1. Trimming at V came to 5 bases and at J to 6 bases, leaving 9 bases not matched to a gene. The CDR3 is 15 residues long. Germline assignment: CDR1 MDHEN and CDR2 SYDVKM. The DNA for the CDR3 is TGTGCCAGCAGTGGCGGGCAGGGGGCTTTCAATGAGCAGTTCTTC. Protein product: CASSGGQGAFNEQFF.